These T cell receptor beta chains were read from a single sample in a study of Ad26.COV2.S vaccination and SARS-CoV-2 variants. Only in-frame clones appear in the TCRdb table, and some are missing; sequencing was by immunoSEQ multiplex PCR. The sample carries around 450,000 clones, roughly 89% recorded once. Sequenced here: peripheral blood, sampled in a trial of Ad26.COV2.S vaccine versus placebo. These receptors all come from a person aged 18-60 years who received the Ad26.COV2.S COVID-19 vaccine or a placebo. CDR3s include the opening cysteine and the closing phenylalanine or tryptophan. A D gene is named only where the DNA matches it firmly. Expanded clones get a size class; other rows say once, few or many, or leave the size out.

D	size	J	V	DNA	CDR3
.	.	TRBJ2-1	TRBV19	TGTGCCAGTAGGCCTAGGGGTCGAGCTGGTGGGAATGAGCAGTTCTTC	CASRPRGRAGGNEQFF
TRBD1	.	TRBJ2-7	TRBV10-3	TGTGCCATCGCGGGACAGGGGATTGACGAGCAGTACTTC	CAIAGQGIDEQYF
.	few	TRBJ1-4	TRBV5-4	TGTGCCAGCAGCTTGGGCGGGGAAGTCGGTGAAAAACTGTTTTTT	CASSLGGEVGEKLFF
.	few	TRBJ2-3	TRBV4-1	TGCGCCAGCAGCCAAGGGAGACAGGAGGCTGATACGCAGTATTTT	CASSQGRQEADTQYF
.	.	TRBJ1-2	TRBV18	TGTGCCAGCTCACCAAATCAGGGTAACTATGGCTACACCTTC	CASSPNQGNYGYTF
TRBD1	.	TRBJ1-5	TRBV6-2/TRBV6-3	TGTGCCAGCAGTTACCCCACGGCCCTTGACAGGGGTGGTGTTCAGCCCCAGCATTTT	CASSYPTALDRGGVQPQHF
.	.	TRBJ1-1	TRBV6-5	TGTGCCAGCAGTTACGACATGGTCAGTCCTGAAGCTTTCTTT	CASSYDMVSPEAFF
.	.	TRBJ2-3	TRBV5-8	TGTGCCAGCAGTTCGTCACTAGGCACCCACGTCGATACGCAGTATTTT	CASSSSLGTHVDTQYF
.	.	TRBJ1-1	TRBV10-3	TGTGCCGCTTCTCGGGGGGCTGAAGCTTTCTTT	CAASRGAEAFF
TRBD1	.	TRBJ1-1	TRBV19	TGTGCCAGTAGTCATACTTACAGGGGATTGAACACTGAAGCTTTCTTT	CASSHTYRGLNTEAFF
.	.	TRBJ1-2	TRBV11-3	TGTGCCAGCAGGGGAACAGGACACGGCCGAAACTATGGCTACACCTTC	CASRGTGHGRNYGYTF
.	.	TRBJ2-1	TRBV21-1	TGTGCCAGCAGCAAAGGGACAGCAAGGCTGGCCCAGCCTCCGAGAGGGTACAATGAGCAGTTCTTC	CASSKGTARLAQPPRGYNEQFF
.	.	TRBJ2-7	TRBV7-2	TGTGCCAGCAGCTTAGGACGCATCGAAGAAGGCGAGCAGTACTTC	CASSLGRIEEGEQYF
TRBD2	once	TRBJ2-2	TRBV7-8	TGTGCCAGCAGCGTGTTCCCGGGACTAGGGTATTCCGGGGAGCTGTTTTTT	CASSVFPGLGYSGELFF
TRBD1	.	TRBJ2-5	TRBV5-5	TGTGCCAGCAGCTTACAGGGGGCGTGGGAGACCCAGTACTTC	CASSLQGAWETQYF
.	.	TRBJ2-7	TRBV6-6	TGTGCCAGCCCCCCAGGGTCCTCAATAGCCTACGAGCAGTACTTC	CASPPGSSIAYEQYF
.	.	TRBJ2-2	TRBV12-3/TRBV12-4	TGTGCCAGCAGACCCCCGGGCACCGGGGAGCTGTTTTTT	CASRPPGTGELFF
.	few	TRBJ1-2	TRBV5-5	TGTGCCAGCAGCTTACGACCAGGGAGGGAACTTGGCTACACCTTC	CASSLRPGRELGYTF